The clone carrying this T cell receptor beta chain is a singleton in its sample. In the source study's methods: The assay estimated nucleated cells by amplifying reference gene primers. TCRdb keeps only in-frame clones here, not all; method: immunoSEQ multiplex PCR. V, J and clone size reflect that table, while D and trimming were determined from the DNA. The sample lists 200,000 to 250,000 clones, roughly 85% occurring once. The record originates from a study of blood T cell repertoires in COVID-19. Study information: Nucleic acid was either cDNA or gDNA, and it came from T cells, B-cell-depleted T cells, or PBMCs.

Looked up from germline, CDR1 is MNHEY and CDR2 is SVGAGI. Trimming took 5 bases from V and 8 from J; bases not matched to a gene: 7. The length of the CDR3 is 13 residues. The rearrangement uses TRBV6-5 and TRBJ1-2, with 8 bases that match TRBD1. The sample comprised peripheral blood. The origin of this receptor is a man in his forties with acute or convalescent COVID-19. The DNA for the CDR3 is TGTGCCAGCAGTCTCTCAGGGGGCACGGGCTACACCTTC. Translation gives CASSLSGGTGYTF.